Listed below are T cell receptor beta chains from one sample, sequenced in a study of T cell responses to AZD1222 COVID-19 vaccine. Profiling relied on immunoSEQ multiplex PCR, and the TCRdb table lists in-frame clones only, not all of them. The table lists about 75,000 clones, 87% of them singletons. This sample comprised peripheral blood, obtained 28 days after the second AZD1222 dose. These receptors came from an adult who received the AZD1222 COVID-19 vaccine. Both conserved end residues are part of each CDR3. A D gene is named only where the DNA matches it firmly. The size entry is marked missing in some rows and otherwise reads once, few, many or a size class.

v_call,d_call,j_call,clone_size,cdr3_length,cdr3_nt,cdr3_aa
TRBV24-1,.,TRBJ2-2,.,17,TGTGCCACCAGTGAGTTGTCGGGAGCCACCAACACCGGGGAGCTGTTTTTT,CATSELSGATNTGELFF
TRBV29-1,.,TRBJ1-2,.,13,TGCAGCGTCGAACCGACAGTCGGCTATGGCTACACCTTC,CSVEPTVGYGYTF
TRBV27,TRBD1,TRBJ1-6,.,14,TGTGCCAGCACGACAGGGGGCCATAATTCACCCCTCCACTTT,CASTTGGHNSPLHF
TRBV5-6,TRBD1,TRBJ1-2,few,13,TGTGCCAGCCATTTCGGGACAGTCAATGGCTACACCTTC,CASHFGTVNGYTF
TRBV6-6,.,TRBJ1-3,.,15,TGTGCCAGCAGTAAAGGGACATACTCTGGAAACACCATATATTTT,CASSKGTYSGNTIYF
TRBV19,.,TRBJ2-3,.,14,TGTGCCAGTAGTATAGACCTCAGCACAGATACGCAGTATTTT,CASSIDLSTDTQYF
TRBV27,.,TRBJ1-5,.,13,TGTGCCAGCAGTCTCGATCTAAATCAGCCCCAGCATTTT,CASSLDLNQPQHF
TRBV6-5,TRBD1,TRBJ1-2,.,13,TGTGCCAGCAGTCATGGACAGGGGCATGGCTACACCTTC,CASSHGQGHGYTF
TRBV4-2,TRBD2,TRBJ2-2,.,17,TGTGCCAGCAGCCCACCAATAGCGGGGTCGAACACCGGGGAGCTGTTTTTT,CASSPPIAGSNTGELFF
TRBV9,.,TRBJ1-1,.,13,TGTGCCAGCAGCGTTAGTAGGCAGGGGCAGGCTTTCTTT,CASSVSRQGQAFF
TRBV3-1/TRBV3-2,TRBD1,TRBJ1-4,few,16,TGTGCCAGCAGCCAAGTGGAACCGGGACAGGGTGAAAAACTGTTTTTT,CASSQVEPGQGEKLFF
TRBV28,TRBD1,TRBJ2-2,.,14,TGTGCCAGCAGTCCAACAGGGGACACCGGGGAGCTGTTTTTT,CASSPTGDTGELFF
TRBV24-1,.,TRBJ2-7,.,14,TGTGCCACCAGTGATGCGGACAACTCCTACGAGCAGTACTTC,CATSDADNSYEQYF
TRBV6-2/TRBV6-3,.,TRBJ1-2,.,12,TGTGCCAGCAGTTTCGACACACGGGGCTACACCTTC,CASSFDTRGYTF
TRBV7-9,.,TRBJ1-1,.,13,TGTGCCAGCAGCTACAGGGTCAGCACTGAAGCTTTCTTT,CASSYRVSTEAFF
TRBV11-2,.,TRBJ1-2,.,14,TGTGCCAGCAGCCCGGACAGAAATAACTATGGCTACACCTTC,CASSPDRNNYGYTF
TRBV12-3/TRBV12-4,.,TRBJ2-1,.,12,TGTGCCAGCAGCAGCCGCGGTGGTGAGCAGTTCTTC,CASSSRGGEQFF
TRBV30,.,TRBJ2-4,.,17,TGTGCCTGGAGTTTCGGACTTTCTTCAGACGCCAAAAACATTCAGTACTTC,CAWSFGLSSDAKNIQYF
TRBV2,TRBD1,TRBJ1-1,once,13,TGTGCCAGCCAACCTCGACAGGGTGCTGAAGCTTTCTTT,CASQPRQGAEAFF
TRBV7-2,TRBD2,TRBJ2-2,.,16,TGTGCCAGCAGCCTGACAGCGGGGACGAACACCGGGGAGCTGTTTTTT,CASSLTAGTNTGELFF
TRBV25-1,.,TRBJ2-1,.,13,TGTGCCAGCAGTGATAGGCGGGTCAATGAGCAGTTCTTC,CASSDRRVNEQFF
TRBV7-2,.,TRBJ1-1,once,14,TGTGCCAGCAGCAAACTTCAGGGTTCCGTAGGGATGGGCTTT,CASSKLQGSVGMGF
TRBV11-3,.,TRBJ2-3,.,13,TGTGCCAGCAGCAACAGGGTTGAAGATACGCAGTATTTT,CASSNRVEDTQYF
TRBV4-1,TRBD1,TRBJ2-7,once,14,TGCGCCAGCAGCCCTTCGGACAGGGGATACGAGCAGTACTTC,CASSPSDRGYEQYF
TRBV19,.,TRBJ1-1,.,15,TGTGCCAGTAGTATAATAAGACAGCGAACGACTGAAGCTTTCTTT,CASSIIRQRTTEAFF
TRBV4-3,.,TRBJ2-7,.,17,TGCGCCAGCAGCCTGTCCTTTCAGGGGACCAAATTCTACGAGCAGTACTTC,CASSLSFQGTKFYEQYF
TRBV29-1,.,TRBJ1-1,.,15,TGCAGCGTCCGACCGCAGGGGCAGGGCGGCACTGAAGCTTTCTTT,CSVRPQGQGGTEAFF
TRBV6-1,.,TRBJ2-7,.,17,TGTGCCAGCAGTGAAGGGGCGGCGGGGCTCGGAACCTACGAGCAGTACTTC,CASSEGAAGLGTYEQYF
TRBV9,TRBD1,TRBJ1-6,.,14,TGTGCCAGCAGCACTCACAGGGGTGATTCACCCCTCCACTTT,CASSTHRGDSPLHF
TRBV5-4,.,TRBJ2-4,.,14,TGTGCCAGCAGCTCGGACTCAGCCAAAAACATTCAGTACTTC,CASSSDSAKNIQYF
TRBV5-6,.,TRBJ2-5,.,12,TGTGCCAGCAGCTTAGGGTTGGAGACCCAGTACTTC,CASSLGLETQYF
TRBV19,.,TRBJ2-7,.,15,TGTGCCAGTAGTATAGTTCCTGCGGTCCCCTACGAGCAGTACTTC,CASSIVPAVPYEQYF
TRBV9,.,TRBJ2-2,.,16,TGTGCCAGCAGCCCTCGTTCGGGTCCCCACACCGGGGAGCTGTTTTTT,CASSPRSGPHTGELFF
TRBV6-5,TRBD1,TRBJ1-1,.,15,TGTGCCAGCAGTAAAACGACAGGGGCGAACACTGAAGCTTTCTTT,CASSKTTGANTEAFF
TRBV11-2,.,TRBJ2-7,.,15,TGTGCCAGCAGCTTAGGCGGGGCATCTTCTTACGAGCAGTACTTC,CASSLGGASSYEQYF
TRBV16,.,TRBJ1-3,.,16,TGTGCCAGCAGCCCCCCCGGGGGCCTCTCTGGAAACACCATATATTTT,CASSPPGGLSGNTIYF
TRBV7-2,.,TRBJ2-2,.,13,TGTGCCAGCAGCAATATAGGCGGCGGGGAGCTGTTTTTT,CASSNIGGGELFF
TRBV14,TRBD1,TRBJ2-7,.,11,TGTGCCAGGACAGGGTGGTACGAGCAGTACTTC,CARTGWYEQYF
TRBV7-8,.,TRBJ1-5,.,15,TGTGCCAGCAGCTTAGCGGTTCGGGGGCATCAGCCCCAGCATTTT,CASSLAVRGHQPQHF
TRBV18,.,TRBJ1-6,.,17,TGTGCCAGCTCACCTATGACACCAGCTTTTCCTGATTCACCCCTCCACTTT,CASSPMTPAFPDSPLHF
TRBV3-1/TRBV3-2,.,TRBJ1-2,.,13,TGTGCCAGCAGCCAAGATCGGATCTATGGCTACACCTTC,CASSQDRIYGYTF
TRBV5-1,TRBD1,TRBJ2-7,.,14,TGCGCCAGCACCGAACAGGGGGCTTGGTACGAGCAGTACTTC,CASTEQGAWYEQYF
TRBV30,.,TRBJ1-1,.,12,TGTGCCGTCGACAGATTGAACACTGAAGCTTTCTTT,CAVDRLNTEAFF
TRBV11-3,TRBD1,TRBJ2-7,few,14,TGTGCCAGCAGCTTAGCAGGGGGTTGGTACGAGCAGTACTTC,CASSLAGGWYEQYF
TRBV18,.,TRBJ2-3,once,13,TGTGCCAGCTCACCAGAGGGAACAGATACGCAGTATTTT,CASSPEGTDTQYF
TRBV30,.,TRBJ2-4,.,15,TGTGCCTGGAGTGTACGCGGGACAGCGAGCAACATTCAGTACTTC,CAWSVRGTASNIQYF
TRBV11-2,.,TRBJ1-4,few,13,TGTGCCAGCACCTCATCCCGTAATGAAAAACTGTTTTTT,CASTSSRNEKLFF
TRBV7-3,.,TRBJ2-3,.,12,TGTGCCAGCAGCTTCCCGTCAGATACGCAGTATTTT,CASSFPSDTQYF
TRBV7-6,TRBD2,TRBJ2-1,.,18,TGTGCCAGCAGCACGCTGAGCGGGGGCGGGGTCTCCTACAATGAGCAGTTCTTC,CASSTLSGGGVSYNEQFF
TRBV7-9,.,TRBJ1-1,once,13,TGTGCCAGCAGCTTAGACAGAAAAACTGAAGCTTTCTTT,CASSLDRKTEAFF
TRBV4-1,TRBD1,TRBJ1-4,.,19,TGCGCCAGCAGCCAAGAAATATGGACAGGGGAAAGCCGAAATGAAAAACTGTTTTTT,CASSQEIWTGESRNEKLFF
TRBV5-1,TRBD2,TRBJ2-1,.,15,TGCGCCAGCAGCTTTAGACTAGCGGGGGCGGATGAGCAGTTCTTC,CASSFRLAGADEQFF
TRBV6-2/TRBV6-3,TRBD2,TRBJ2-3,.,18,TGTGCCAGCAGTTACTCGTCAGCCGGGACTAGCGTATTGGATACGCAGTATTTT,CASSYSSAGTSVLDTQYF
TRBV30,TRBD1,TRBJ1-3,once,15,TGTGCCTGGAGTGTACTCGGACAGGCCGGAAACACCATATATTTT,CAWSVLGQAGNTIYF
TRBV7-3,TRBD1,TRBJ1-2,few,14,TGTGCCAGCAGCTTACAGGGGGTCGACTATGGCTACACCTTC,CASSLQGVDYGYTF
TRBV7-2,.,TRBJ2-1,.,17,TGTGCCAGCGGTCGCAGCTTTTGGTATCAGAGTTACAATGAGCAGTTCTTC,CASGRSFWYQSYNEQFF
TRBV18,TRBD1,TRBJ2-7,.,17,TGTGCCAGCTCACCAGTTTCAACAGGGGGCGCGTCCTACGAGCAGTACTTC,CASSPVSTGGASYEQYF